The 14 T cell receptor beta chains in this list originate from one sample, sequenced in a study of blood T cells in healthy people across ages. A second about 7 to 11 cycle PCR used barcoded and J-beta primers. TCRdb processed the 5' RACE reads anew with MiXCR; each CDR3 protein has one entry. Of about 280,000 distinct CDR3 sequences listed, roughly a quarter are singletons. Sequencing was carried out using blood. The receptors were sampled from a woman aged 70-85 years in good health.

The chain employs TRBV5-1 and TRBJ1-4; D gene uncertain. CDR1 is SGHRS, CDR2 YFSETQ, per germline. The CDR3 has 13 residues. V dropped 2 bases and J dropped 5 bases, with 7 bases sitting between them. The CDR3 spells CASSFSENEKLFF. The CDR3 nucleotides are TGCGCCAGCAGCTTTTCGGAGAATGAAAAACTGTTTTTT.

This clonotype was detected a few times. The chain joins TRBV20-1 to TRBJ2-5; 11 bases agree with TRBD2. The V gene's germline CDR1 is DFQATT and CDR2 SNEGSKA (reference sequence). CDR3 size: 15 residues. Written as DNA, the CDR3 is TGCAGCAGCTCATTAGCGGGAGGGAAGGGAGAGACCCAGTACTTC. As protein: CSSSLAGGKGETQYF.

The rearrangement uses TRBV2 and TRBJ1-6; D remains ambiguous. This CDR3 is 13 amino acids long. With 6 bases removed from V and 7 bases from J, the gap between germline ends came to 10 bases. Germline V gene sequence: CDR1 SNHLY, CDR2 FYNNEI. The CDR3 here is CASRARTNSPLHF. The CDR3 nucleotides are TGTGCCAGCAGGGCCAGGACCAATTCACCCCTCCACTTT.

The chain has TRBV9 and TRBJ2-1; 10 bases agree with TRBD2. Germline CDR1 is SGDLS and CDR2 is YYNGEE. The CDR3 covers 15 residues. The ends lost 0 bases at V and 7 bases at J; junction bases unmatched: 4. CDR3 DNA sequence: TGTGCCAGCAGCGTAGGGGCTAGCGGGAGTAATGAGCAGTTCTTC. It specifies CASSVGASGSNEQFF.

This chain links TRBV5-5 with TRBJ2-5, with D possibly being TRBD2 (5 bases). TRBJ2-1 matches the DNA end more closely, so the J call is doubtful. Germline V gene lookup returns CDR1 SGHKS and CDR2 YYEKEE (reference sequence). The CDR3 runs 15 residues. The CDR3 is CASIREPLDYNEQFF. For the CDR3, the DNA is TGTGCCAGCATCCGGGAACCCCTAGATTACAATGAGCAGTTCTTC.

In this sample, this clonotype turned up many times. The rearrangement uses TRBV12-3 or TRBV12-4 and TRBJ2-2, with D uncertain. This CDR3 region has 12 residues. With 6 bases removed from V and 7 bases from J, the gap between germline ends came to 9 bases. CDR3 sequence (DNA): TGTGCCAGCAGATCCGCCATCGGGGAGCTGTTTTTT. Protein product: CASRSAIGELFF.

This clonotype was observed a handful of times. This rearrangement joins TRBV28 to TRBJ1-2; D is unresolved. The CDR3 is made up of 12 amino acids. CDR1 and CDR2 (germline): MDHEN, SYDVKM. V lost 6 bases to trimming and J lost 4 bases, with 9 bases between them. CDR3 amino acids: CASSLWGYGYTF. The CDR3 DNA reads as TGTGCCAGCAGCTTGTGGGGCTATGGCTACACCTTC.

V is TRBV28 and J is TRBJ1-1, with 7 bases matching TRBD1. Germline loops: CDR1 MDHEN, CDR2 SYDVKM. The CDR3 runs to 14 residues. Unmatched junction bases numbered 2, after V lost 4 bases and J lost 0 bases. CDR3 protein: CASSSTGLNTEAFF. CDR3 DNA sequence: TGTGCCAGCAGTTCGACAGGGCTGAACACTGAAGCTTTCTTT.

The V call is TRBV20-1, the J call TRBJ1-3, with 8 bases identical to TRBD1. J was trimmed by 1 base and V by 5 bases; bases with no gene match: 4. Germline CDR1 reads DFQATT; CDR2 reads SNEGSKA (reference sequence). This CDR3 has 14 amino acids. The CDR3 DNA reads TGCAGTGCTTTACAGGGGGAGTCTGGAAACACCATATATTTT. Translation gives CSALQGESGNTIYF.

This chain's CDR3 is CASSRTFHPDETQYF. DNA of the CDR3: TGTGCCAGCAGCCGAACCTTTCACCCGGACGAGACCCAGTACTTC. The gene calls are TRBV7-2 and TRBJ2-5; D not certain. Trimming took off 5 bases at V and 5 bases at J, with 18 bases between the two ends. This CDR3 comprises 15 residues. Germline values: CDR1 SGHTA, CDR2 FQGNSA.

The chain is built from TRBV3-1 and TRBJ2-1; the match to TRBD2 covers 13 bases. Germline CDR1 and CDR2: LGHDT and YNNKEL (reference sequence). Unmatched junction bases numbered 7, after V lost 1 base and J lost 7 bases. The CDR3 has 17 amino acids. The CDR3 DNA reads as TGTGCCAGCAGCCAAGGGGGGACTAGCGGGATTCTTAATGAGCAGTTCTTC. It codes for CASSQGGTSGILNEQFF.

The genes are TRBV3-1 and TRBJ2-3; TRBD1 might be the D (6 bases). The CDR3 length is 14 residues. Germline assignment: CDR1 LGHDT and CDR2 YNNKEL (reference sequence). Trimming took off 5 bases at V and 4 bases at J, with 13 bases between the two ends. The CDR3 coding sequence is TGTGCCAGCAGCTTGACAGGTCTCGCAGATACGCAGTATTTT. Protein: CASSLTGLADTQYF.

V and J are TRBV12-3 or TRBV12-4 and TRBJ2-5; 8 bases align to TRBD1. Gene TRBJ2-1 matches the end of the DNA better, so the J call may be wrong. CDR3 length equals 15 residues. The CDR3 region has the DNA TGTGCCAGCAGTTTAGGGCAGGGGGCAAAAAATGAGCAGTTCTTC. This codes for CASSLGQGAKNEQFF.

CDR3 in amino acids: CASTKGLGGNEQFF. CDR3 DNA sequence: TGTGCCAGCACCAAGGGACTGGGGGGCAATGAGCAGTTCTTC. The chain carries TRBV9 and TRBJ2-1; maybe TRBD2 (6 bases). The CDR3 is 14 residues long. Germline CDR1 SGDLS, CDR2 YYNGEE. V lost 6 bases, J lost 6 bases, and 16 bases lay in between.